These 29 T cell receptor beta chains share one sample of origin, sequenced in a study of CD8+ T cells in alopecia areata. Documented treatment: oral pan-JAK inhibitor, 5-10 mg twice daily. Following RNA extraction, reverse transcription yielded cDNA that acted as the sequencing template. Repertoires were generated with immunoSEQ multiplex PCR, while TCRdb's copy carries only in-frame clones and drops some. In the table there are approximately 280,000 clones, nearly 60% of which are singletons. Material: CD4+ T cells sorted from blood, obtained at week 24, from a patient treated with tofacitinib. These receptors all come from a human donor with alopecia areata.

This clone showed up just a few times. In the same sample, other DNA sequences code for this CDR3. The CDR3 reads CSGGGTEAFF. The CDR3 DNA sequence: TGCAGCGGCGGGGGAACTGAAGCTTTCTTT. J is TRBJ1-1 and V is TRBV29-1; a possible D gene is TRBD1 (5 bases). The germline V gene has CDR1 SQVTM and CDR2 ANQGSEA. The CDR3 length is 10 residues. With 7 bases removed from V and 5 bases from J, the gap between germline ends came to 8 bases.

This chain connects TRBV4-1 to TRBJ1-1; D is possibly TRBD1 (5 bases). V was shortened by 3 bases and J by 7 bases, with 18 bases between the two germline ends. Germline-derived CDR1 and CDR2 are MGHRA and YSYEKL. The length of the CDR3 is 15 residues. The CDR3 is CASSHPVQVRVEAFF. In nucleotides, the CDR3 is TGCGCCAGCAGCCACCCTGTACAGGTTAGGGTTGAAGCTTTCTTT.

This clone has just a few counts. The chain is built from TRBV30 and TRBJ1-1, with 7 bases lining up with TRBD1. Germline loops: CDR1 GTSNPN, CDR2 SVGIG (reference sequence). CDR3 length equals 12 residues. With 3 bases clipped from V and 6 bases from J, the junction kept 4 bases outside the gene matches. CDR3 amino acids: CAWRWQGAEAFF. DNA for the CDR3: TGTGCCTGGAGGTGGCAGGGGGCTGAAGCTTTCTTT.

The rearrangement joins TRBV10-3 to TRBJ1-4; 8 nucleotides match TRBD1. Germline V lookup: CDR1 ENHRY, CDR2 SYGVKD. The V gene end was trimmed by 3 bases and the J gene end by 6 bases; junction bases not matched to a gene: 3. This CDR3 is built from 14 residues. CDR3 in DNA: TGTGCCATCAGTGACTCGGACAGGGATGAAAAACTGTTTTTT. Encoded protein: CAISDSDRDEKLFF.

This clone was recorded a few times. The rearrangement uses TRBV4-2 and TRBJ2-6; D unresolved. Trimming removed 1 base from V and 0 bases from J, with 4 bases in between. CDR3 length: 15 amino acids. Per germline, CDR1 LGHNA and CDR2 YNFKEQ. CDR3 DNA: TGTGCCAGCAGCCAAGTTAACTCTGGGGCCAACGTCCTGACTTTC. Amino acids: CASSQVNSGANVLTF.

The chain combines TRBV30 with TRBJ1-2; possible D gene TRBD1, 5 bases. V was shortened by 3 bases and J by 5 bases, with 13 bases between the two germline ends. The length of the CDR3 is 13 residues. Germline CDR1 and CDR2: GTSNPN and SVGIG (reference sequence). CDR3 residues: CAWSADSPYGYTF. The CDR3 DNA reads TGTGCCTGGAGCGCAGACAGTCCTTATGGCTACACCTTC. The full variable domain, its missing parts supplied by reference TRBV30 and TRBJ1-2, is SQTIHQWPATLVQPVGSPLSLECTVEGTSNPNLYWYRQAAGRGLQLLFYSVGIGQISSEVPQNLSASRPQDRQFILSSKKLLLSDSGFYLCAWSADSPYGYTFGSGTRLTVV.

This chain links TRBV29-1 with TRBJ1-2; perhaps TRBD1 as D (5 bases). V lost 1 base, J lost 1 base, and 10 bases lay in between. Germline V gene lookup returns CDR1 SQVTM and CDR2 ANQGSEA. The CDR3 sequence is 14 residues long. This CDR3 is CSVEGQGVNYGYTF. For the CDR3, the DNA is TGCAGCGTTGAAGGCCAGGGCGTTAACTATGGCTACACCTTC.

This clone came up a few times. CDR3 residues: CSVRASGANVLTF. DNA of the CDR3: TGCAGCGTTCGGGCATCTGGGGCCAACGTCCTGACTTTC. The rearrangement links TRBV29-1 to TRBJ2-6; no definite D call. Trimming removed 5 bases at V and 1 base at J, with 6 bases between. Looked up from germline, CDR1 is SQVTM and CDR2 is ANQGSEA. This CDR3 is built from 13 residues.

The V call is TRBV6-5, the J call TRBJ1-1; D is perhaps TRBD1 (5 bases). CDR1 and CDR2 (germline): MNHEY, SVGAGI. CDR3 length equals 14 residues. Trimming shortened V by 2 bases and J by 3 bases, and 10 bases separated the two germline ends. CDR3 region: CASSYGQGHTEAFF. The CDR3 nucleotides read TGTGCCAGCAGTTACGGCCAGGGTCACACTGAAGCTTTCTTT.

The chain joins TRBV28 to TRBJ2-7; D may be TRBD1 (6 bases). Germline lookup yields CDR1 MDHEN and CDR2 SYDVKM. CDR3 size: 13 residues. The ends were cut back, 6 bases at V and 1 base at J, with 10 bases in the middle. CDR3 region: CASRLQGSYEQYF. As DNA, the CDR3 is TGTGCCAGCAGGTTACAGGGTTCCTACGAGCAGTACTTC.

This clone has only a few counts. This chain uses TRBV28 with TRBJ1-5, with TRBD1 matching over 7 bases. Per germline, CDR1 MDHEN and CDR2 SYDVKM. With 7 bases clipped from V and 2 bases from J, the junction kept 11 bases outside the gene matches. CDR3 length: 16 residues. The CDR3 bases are TGTGCCAGCAAGGGGGCCGACCTGATGGGCAATCAGCCCCAGCATTTT. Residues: CASKGADLMGNQPQHF. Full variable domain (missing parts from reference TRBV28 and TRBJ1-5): DVKVTQSSRYLVKRTGEKVFLECVQDMDHENMFWYRQDPGLGLRLIYFSYDVKMKEKGDIPEGYSVSREKKERFSLILESASTNQTSMYLCASKGADLMGNQPQHFGDGTRLSIL.

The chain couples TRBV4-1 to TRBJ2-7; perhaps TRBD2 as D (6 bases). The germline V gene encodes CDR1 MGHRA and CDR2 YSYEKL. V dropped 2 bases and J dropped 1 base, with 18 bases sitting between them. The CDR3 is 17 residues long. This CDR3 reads CASSQSPGLGISYEQYF. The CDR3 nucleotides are TGCGCCAGCAGCCAATCACCGGGACTGGGTATTTCCTACGAGCAGTACTTC.

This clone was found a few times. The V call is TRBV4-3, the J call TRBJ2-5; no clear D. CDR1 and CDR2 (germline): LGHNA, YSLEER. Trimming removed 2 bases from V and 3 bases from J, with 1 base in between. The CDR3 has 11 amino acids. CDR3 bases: TGCGCCAGCAGCCAAAAAGAGACCCAGTACTTC. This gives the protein CASSQKETQYF.

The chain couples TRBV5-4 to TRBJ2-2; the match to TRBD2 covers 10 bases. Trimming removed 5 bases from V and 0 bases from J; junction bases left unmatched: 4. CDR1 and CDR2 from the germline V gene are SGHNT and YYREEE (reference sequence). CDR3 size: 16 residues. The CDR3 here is CASRDTSGANTGELFF. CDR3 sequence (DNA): TGTGCCAGCAGGGATACTAGCGGGGCGAACACCGGGGAGCTGTTTTTT.

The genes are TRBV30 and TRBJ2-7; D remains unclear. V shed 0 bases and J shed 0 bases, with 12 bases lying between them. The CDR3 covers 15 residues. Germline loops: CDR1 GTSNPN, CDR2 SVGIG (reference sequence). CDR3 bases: TGTGCCTGGAGTGTAGGGTCATACAGCTCCTACGAGCAGTACTTC. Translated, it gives CAWSVGSYSSYEQYF.

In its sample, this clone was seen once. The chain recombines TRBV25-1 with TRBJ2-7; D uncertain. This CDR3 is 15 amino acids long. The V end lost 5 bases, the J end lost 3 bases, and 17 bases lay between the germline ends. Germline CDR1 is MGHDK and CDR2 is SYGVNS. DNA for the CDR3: TGTGCCAGCAGTCCCACCCGGGCGAGTCACTACGAGCAGTACTTC. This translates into CASSPTRASHYEQYF.

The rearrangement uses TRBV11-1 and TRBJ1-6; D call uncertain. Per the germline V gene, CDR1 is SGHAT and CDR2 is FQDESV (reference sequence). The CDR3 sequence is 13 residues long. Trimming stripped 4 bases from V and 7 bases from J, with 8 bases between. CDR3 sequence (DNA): TGTGCCAGCAGCTCCATAAACAATTCACCCCTCCACTTT. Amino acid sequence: CASSSINNSPLHF.

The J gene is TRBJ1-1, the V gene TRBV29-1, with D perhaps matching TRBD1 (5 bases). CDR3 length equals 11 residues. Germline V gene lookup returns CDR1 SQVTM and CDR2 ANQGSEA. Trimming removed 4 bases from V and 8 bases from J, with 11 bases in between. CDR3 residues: CSVGLREEAFF. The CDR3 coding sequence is TGCAGCGTTGGTCTCAGGGAAGAAGCTTTCTTT.

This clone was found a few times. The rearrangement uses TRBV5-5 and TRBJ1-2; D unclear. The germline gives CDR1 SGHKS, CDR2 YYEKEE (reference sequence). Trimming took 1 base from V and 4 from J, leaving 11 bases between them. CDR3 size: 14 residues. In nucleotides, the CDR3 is TGTGCCAGCAGCTTGTGGCCAGCATCCTATGGCTACACCTTC. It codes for CASSLWPASYGYTF.

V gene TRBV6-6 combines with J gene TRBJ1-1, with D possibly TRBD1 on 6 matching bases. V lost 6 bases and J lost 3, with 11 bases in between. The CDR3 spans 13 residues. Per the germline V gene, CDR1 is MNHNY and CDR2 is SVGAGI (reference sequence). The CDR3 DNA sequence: TGTGCCAGCAGGCAAAACAGGGACACTGAAGCTTTCTTT. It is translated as CASRQNRDTEAFF.

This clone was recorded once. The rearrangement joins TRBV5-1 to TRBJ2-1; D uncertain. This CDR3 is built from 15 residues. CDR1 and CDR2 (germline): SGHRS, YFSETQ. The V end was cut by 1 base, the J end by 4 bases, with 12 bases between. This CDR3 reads CASSLSGVGYNEQFF. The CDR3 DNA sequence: TGCGCCAGCAGCTTGTCAGGTGTAGGGTACAATGAGCAGTTCTTC.

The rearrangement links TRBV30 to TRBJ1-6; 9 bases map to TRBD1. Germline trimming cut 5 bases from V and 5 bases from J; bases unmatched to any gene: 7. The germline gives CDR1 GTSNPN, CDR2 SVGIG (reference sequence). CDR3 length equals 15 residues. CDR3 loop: CAWAHRDRDNSPLHF. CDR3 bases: TGTGCCTGGGCTCACCGGGACAGGGATAATTCACCCCTCCACTTT.

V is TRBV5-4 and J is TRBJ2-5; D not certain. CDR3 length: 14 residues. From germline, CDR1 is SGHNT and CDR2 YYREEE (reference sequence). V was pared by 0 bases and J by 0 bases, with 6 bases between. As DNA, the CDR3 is TGTGCCAGCAGCTTGGGGGCGGACCAAGAGACCCAGTACTTC. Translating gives CASSLGADQETQYF.

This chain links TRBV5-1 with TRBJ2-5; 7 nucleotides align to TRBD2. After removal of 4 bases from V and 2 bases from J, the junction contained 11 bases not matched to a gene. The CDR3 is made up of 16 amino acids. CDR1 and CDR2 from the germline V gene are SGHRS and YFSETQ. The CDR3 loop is CASSRGAASGQETQYF. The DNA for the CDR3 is TGCGCCAGCAGCCGCGGGGCAGCTAGCGGACAAGAGACCCAGTACTTC.

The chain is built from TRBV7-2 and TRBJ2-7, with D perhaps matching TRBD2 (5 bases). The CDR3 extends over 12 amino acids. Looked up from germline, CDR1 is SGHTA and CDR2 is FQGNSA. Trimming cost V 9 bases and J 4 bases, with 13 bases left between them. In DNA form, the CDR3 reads TGTGCCAGTACGGGATCGCGATACGAGCAGTACTTC. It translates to CASTGSRYEQYF.

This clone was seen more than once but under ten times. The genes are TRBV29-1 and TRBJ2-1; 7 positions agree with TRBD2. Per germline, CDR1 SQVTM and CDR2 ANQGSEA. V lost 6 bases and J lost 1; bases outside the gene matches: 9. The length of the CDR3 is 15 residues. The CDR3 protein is CSVVGLPSSYNEQFF. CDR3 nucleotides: TGCAGCGTGGTGGGACTACCATCGTCCTACAATGAGCAGTTCTTC.

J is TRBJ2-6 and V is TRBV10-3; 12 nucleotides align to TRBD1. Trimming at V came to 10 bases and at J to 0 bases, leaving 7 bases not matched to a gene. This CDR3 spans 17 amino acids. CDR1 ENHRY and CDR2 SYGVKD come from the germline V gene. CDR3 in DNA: TGTGCCACCAGCCCGGGACAGGGGGCCTCTGGGGCCAACGTCCTGACTTTC. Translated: CATSPGQGASGANVLTF.

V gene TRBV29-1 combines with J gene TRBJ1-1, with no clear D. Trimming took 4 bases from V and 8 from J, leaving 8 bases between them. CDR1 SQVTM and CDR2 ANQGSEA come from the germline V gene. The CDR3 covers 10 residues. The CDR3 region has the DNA TGCAGCGTTGGAAATTCCGAAGCTTTCTTT. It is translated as CSVGNSEAFF.

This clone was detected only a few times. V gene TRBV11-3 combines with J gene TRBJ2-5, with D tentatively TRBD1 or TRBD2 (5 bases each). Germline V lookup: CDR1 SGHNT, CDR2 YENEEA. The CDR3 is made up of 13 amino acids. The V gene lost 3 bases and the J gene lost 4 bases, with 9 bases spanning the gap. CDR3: CASSLGDSETQYF. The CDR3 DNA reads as TGTGCCAGCAGCTTGGGGGATTCAGAGACCCAGTACTTC.